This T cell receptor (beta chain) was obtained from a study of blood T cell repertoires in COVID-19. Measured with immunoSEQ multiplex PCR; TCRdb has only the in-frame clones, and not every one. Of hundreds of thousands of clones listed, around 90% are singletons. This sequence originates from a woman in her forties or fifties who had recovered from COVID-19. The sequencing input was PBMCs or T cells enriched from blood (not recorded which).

In DNA, the CDR3 is TGTGCCAGCAGCTTAGGGGGACTGGGCGGGAGCGGGAAGTTCTTC. Its translation is CASSLGGLGGSGKFF. J is TRBJ2-1 and V is TRBV7-6; 7 bases line up with TRBD2. The CDR3 has 15 residues. Germline lookup yields CDR1 SGHVS and CDR2 FNYEAQ. With V trimmed by 1 base and J by 14 bases, 14 bases remained unmatched.